Shown below are 6 T cell receptor beta chains from a single sample sequenced in a study of technical replicates of blood from a handful of donors. The data were produced by immunoSEQ multiplex PCR, yet TCRdb's version contains in-frame clones alone and is incomplete. The sample includes tens of thousands of clones, about 86% seen only once; the top ten take about 5%. The sample taken for sequencing was PBMCs. All receptors come from a human donor in good health. Some clones in this sample may be carry-over from other donors' samples.

This clone has only one observation. The chain carries TRBV25-1 and TRBJ2-7; D is ambiguous. This CDR3 spans 13 amino acids. With 5 bases removed from V and 0 bases from J, the gap between germline ends came to 8 bases. CDR1 and CDR2 from the germline V gene are MGHDK and SYGVNS. CDR3 in DNA: TGTGCCAGCAGTCCGGTGAGCTCCTACGAGCAGTACTTC. Translated, it gives CASSPVSSYEQYF.

J is TRBJ2-7 and V is TRBV7-9; D unclear. V was cut by 5 bases and J by 0 bases, with 5 bases left in between. From germline, CDR1 is SEHNR and CDR2 FQNEAQ (reference sequence). This CDR3 has 12 residues. The CDR3 DNA reads TGTGCCAGCAGCCTCAGCTCCTACGAGCAGTACTTC. It codes for CASSLSSYEQYF.

J is TRBJ1-2 and V is TRBV4-3; D is ambiguous. CDR3 length: 15 amino acids. From germline, CDR1 is LGHNA and CDR2 YSLEER. V was pared by 1 base and J by 0 bases, with 9 bases between. The CDR3: CASSQARSSNYGYTF. Written as DNA, the CDR3 is TGCGCCAGCAGCCAAGCTCGTTCGTCTAACTATGGCTACACCTTC.

The CDR3 reads CASSRPGGLSETQYF. CDR3 sequence (DNA): TGTGCCAGTAGTAGGCCGGGGGGGCTGTCAGAGACCCAGTACTTC. This chain connects TRBV19 to TRBJ2-5; TRBD2 aligns across 8 bases. J lost 4 bases, V lost 4 bases, and 8 bases had no gene match. CDR3 length equals 15 residues. Germline V gene sequence: CDR1 LNHDA, CDR2 SQIVND (reference sequence).

The rearrangement joins TRBV5-4 to TRBJ2-1; TRBD1 might be the D (5 bases). This CDR3 is built from 16 residues. The V gene's germline CDR1 is SGHNT and CDR2 YYREEE (reference sequence). V was cut by 1 base and J by 3 bases, with 14 bases left in between. The DNA for the CDR3 is TGTGCCAGCAGCTTGCGCCAGGGCCCTTTCTACAATGAGCAGTTCTTC. Its protein product is CASSLRQGPFYNEQFF. Full variable domain (rest looked up from reference TRBV5-4 and TRBJ2-1): ETGVTQSPTHLIKTRGQQVTLRCSSQSGHNTVSWYQQALGQGPQFIFQYYREEENGRGNFPPRFSGLQFPNYSSELNVNALELDDSALYLCASSLRQGPFYNEQFFGPGTRLTVL.

This clone has only one observation. J is TRBJ1-5 and V is TRBV28; D is possibly TRBD1 (5 bases). The CDR3 has 14 residues. The ends were cut back, 5 bases at V and 9 bases at J, with 17 bases in the middle. CDR1 and CDR2 (germline): MDHEN, SYDVKM. For the CDR3, the DNA is TGTGCCAGCAGTCCCGGGGGTCCCGGCGGGCCCCAGCATTTT. This codes for CASSPGGPGGPQHF.